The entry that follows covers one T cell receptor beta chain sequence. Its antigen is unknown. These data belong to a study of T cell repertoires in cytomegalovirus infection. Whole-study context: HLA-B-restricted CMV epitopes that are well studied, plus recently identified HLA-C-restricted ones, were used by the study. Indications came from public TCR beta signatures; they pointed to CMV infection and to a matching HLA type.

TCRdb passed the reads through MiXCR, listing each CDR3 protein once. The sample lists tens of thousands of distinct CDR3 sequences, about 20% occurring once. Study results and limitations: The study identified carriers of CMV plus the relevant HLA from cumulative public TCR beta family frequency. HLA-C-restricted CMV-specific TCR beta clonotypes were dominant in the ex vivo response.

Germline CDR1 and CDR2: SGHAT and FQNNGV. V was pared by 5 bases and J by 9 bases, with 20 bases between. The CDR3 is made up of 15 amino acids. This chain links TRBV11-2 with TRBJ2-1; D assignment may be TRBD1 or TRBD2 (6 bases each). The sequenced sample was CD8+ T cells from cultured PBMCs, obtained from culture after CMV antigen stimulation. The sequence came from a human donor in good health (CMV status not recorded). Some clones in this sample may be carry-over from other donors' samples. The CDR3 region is CASSVTGRFVGEQFF. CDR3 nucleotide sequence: TGTGCCAGCAGCGTAACAGGGAGGTTTGTTGGTGAGCAGTTCTTC.